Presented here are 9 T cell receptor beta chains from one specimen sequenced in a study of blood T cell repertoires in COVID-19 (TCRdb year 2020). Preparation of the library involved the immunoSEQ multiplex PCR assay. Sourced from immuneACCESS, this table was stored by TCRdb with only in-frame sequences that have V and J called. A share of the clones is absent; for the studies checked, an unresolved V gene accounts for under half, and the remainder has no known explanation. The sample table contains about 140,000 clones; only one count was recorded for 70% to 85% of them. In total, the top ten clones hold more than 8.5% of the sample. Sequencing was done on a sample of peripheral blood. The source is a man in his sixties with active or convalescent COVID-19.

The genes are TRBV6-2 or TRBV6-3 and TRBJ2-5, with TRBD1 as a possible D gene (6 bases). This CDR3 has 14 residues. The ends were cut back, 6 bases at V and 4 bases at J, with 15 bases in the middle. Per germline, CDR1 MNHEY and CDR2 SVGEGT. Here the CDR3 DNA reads TGTGCCAGCAGCAAACAGACAGGCGGAGAGACCCAGTACTTC. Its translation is CASSKQTGGETQYF.

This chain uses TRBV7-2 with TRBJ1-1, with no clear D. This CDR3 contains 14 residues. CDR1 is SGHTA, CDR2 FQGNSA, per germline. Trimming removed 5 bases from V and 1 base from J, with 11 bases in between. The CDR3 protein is CASSLSRENTEAFF. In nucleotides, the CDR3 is TGTGCCAGCAGCCTCAGTCGTGAGAACACTGAAGCTTTCTTT. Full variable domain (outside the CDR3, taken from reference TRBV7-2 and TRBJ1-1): GAGVSQSPSNKVTEKGKDVELRCDPISGHTALYWYRQSLGQGLEFLIYFQGNSAPDKSGLPSDRFSAERTGGSVSTLTIQRTQQEDSAVYLCASSLSRENTEAFFGQGTRLTVV.

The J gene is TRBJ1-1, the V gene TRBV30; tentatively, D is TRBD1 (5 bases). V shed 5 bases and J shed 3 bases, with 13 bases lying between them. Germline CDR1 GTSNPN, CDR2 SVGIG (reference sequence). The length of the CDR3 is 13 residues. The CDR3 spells CAWSPDSHTEAFF. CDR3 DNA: TGTGCCTGGTCACCAGACAGTCACACTGAAGCTTTCTTT.

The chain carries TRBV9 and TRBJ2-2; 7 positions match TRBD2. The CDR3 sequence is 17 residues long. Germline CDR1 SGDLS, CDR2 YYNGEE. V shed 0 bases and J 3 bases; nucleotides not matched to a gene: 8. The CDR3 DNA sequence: TGTGCCAGCAGCGTAGTGGCGGGAGCGGTTGACACCGGGGAGCTGTTTTTT. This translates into CASSVVAGAVDTGELFF.

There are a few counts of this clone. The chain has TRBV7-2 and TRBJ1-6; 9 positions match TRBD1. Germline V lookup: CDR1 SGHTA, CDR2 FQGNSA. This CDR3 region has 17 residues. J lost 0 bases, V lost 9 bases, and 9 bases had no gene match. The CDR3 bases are TGTGCCAGTACCGGGACAGGGCAAAGCTCCTATAATTCACCCCTCCACTTT. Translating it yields CASTGTGQSSYNSPLHF. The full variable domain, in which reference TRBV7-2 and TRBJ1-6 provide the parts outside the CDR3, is GAGVSQSPSNKVTEKGKDVELRCDPISGHTALYWYRQSLGQGLEFLIYFQGNSAPDKSGLPSDRFSAERTGGSVSTLTIQRTQQEDSAVYLCASTGTGQSSYNSPLHFGNGTRLTVT.

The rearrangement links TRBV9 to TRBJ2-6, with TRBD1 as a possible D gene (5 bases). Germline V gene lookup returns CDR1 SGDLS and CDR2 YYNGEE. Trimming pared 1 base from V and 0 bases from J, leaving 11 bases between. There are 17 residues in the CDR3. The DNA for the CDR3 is TGTGCCAGCAGCGTACAGGGAAGGTCCTCTGGGGCCAACGTCCTGACTTTC. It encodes CASSVQGRSSGANVLTF.

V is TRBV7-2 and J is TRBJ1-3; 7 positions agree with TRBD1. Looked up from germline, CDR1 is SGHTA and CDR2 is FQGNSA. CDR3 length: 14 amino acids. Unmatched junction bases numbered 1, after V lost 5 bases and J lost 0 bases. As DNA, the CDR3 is TGTGCCAGCAGCAGGGACAGCTCTGGAAACACCATATATTTT. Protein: CASSRDSSGNTIYF.

CDR3 loop: CASSQDPFETSSYNEQFF. The CDR3 nucleotides read TGCGCCAGCAGCCAAGATCCGTTCGAGACTAGCTCCTACAATGAGCAGTTCTTC. V and J are TRBV4-3 and TRBJ2-1; D might be TRBD2 (6 bases). The CDR3 contains 18 residues. Trimming stripped 0 bases from V and 0 bases from J, with 15 bases between. The germline gives CDR1 LGHNA, CDR2 YSLEER.

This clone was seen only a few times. The CDR3 spells CAINILAGESYNEQFF. For the CDR3, the DNA is TGTGCCATCAACATCCTAGCGGGAGAGTCCTACAATGAGCAGTTCTTC. The chain is built from TRBV7-2 and TRBJ2-1; 10 nucleotides agree with TRBD2. Trimming cost V 10 bases and J 1 base; bases outside gene matches: 10. This CDR3 region has 16 residues. The germline CDR1 and CDR2 sequences are SGHTA and FQGNSA.